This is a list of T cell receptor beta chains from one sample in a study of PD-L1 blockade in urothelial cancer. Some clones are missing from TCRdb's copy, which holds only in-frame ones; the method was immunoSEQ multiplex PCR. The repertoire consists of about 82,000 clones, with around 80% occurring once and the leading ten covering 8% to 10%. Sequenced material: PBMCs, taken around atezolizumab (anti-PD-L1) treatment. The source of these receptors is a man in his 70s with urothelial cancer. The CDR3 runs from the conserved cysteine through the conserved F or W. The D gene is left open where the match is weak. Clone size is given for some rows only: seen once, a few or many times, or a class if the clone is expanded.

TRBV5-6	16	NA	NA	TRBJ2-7	CASSGDRLHRAYEQYF	TGTGCCAGCAGCGGAGATAGACTCCACCGAGCCTACGAGCAGTACTTC
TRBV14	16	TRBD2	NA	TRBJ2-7	CASSQALAGGHYEQYF	TGTGCCAGCAGCCAAGCCCTAGCGGGGGGGCATTACGAGCAGTACTTC
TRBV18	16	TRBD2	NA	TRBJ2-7	CASSPPGRGAPYEQYF	TGTGCCAGCTCACCACCGGGGCGGGGGGCCCCCTACGAGCAGTACTTC
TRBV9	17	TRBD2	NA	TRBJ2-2	CASSAGSGLAGTGELFF	TGTGCCAGCAGCGCCGGGTCGGGACTAGCGGGGACCGGGGAGCTGTTTTTT
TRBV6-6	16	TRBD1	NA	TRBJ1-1	CASSYPPGQGSTEAFF	TGTGCCAGCAGTTACCCCCCGGGACAGGGTTCCACTGAAGCTTTCTTT
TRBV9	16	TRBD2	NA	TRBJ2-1	CASSVVLAGGYNEQFF	TGTGCCAGCAGCGTAGTACTAGCGGGAGGGTACAATGAGCAGTTCTTC
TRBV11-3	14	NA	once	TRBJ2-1	CASRGQGQYNEQFF	TGTGCCAGCAGGGGTCAGGGACAATACAATGAGCAGTTCTTC
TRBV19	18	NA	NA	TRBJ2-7	CASSMGAPGLGRPYEQYF	TGTGCCAGTAGTATGGGGGCACCAGGACTAGGAAGGCCCTACGAGCAGTACTTC
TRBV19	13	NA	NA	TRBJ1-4	CATRTGGNEKLFF	TGTGCCACCAGGACCGGGGGGAATGAAAAACTGTTTTTT
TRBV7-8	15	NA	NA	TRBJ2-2	CASSSGAGVGGELFF	TGTGCCAGCAGCTCAGGGGCGGGGGTTGGCGGGGAGCTGTTTTTT
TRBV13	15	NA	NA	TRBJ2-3	CASSSLARAEDTQYF	TGTGCCAGCAGCTCCCTAGCGCGTGCAGAAGATACGCAGTATTTT
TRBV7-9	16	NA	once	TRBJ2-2	CASTLPRAANTGELFF	TGTGCCAGCACTCTCCCGAGGGCAGCGAACACCGGGGAGCTGTTTTTT
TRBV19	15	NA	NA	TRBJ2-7	CASSPSSSSSYEQYF	TGTGCCAGTAGTCCCAGTAGCAGTAGCTCCTACGAGCAGTACTTC